This T cell receptor beta chain derives from a study of response to subunit inactivated influenza vaccine. Whole-study findings and limits: A suggestion made by the authors is that each seasonal influenza vaccination recruits few new T cells.

This clonotype was seen a handful of times. Antigen unknown. CDR1 and CDR2 (germline): MGHRA, YSYEKL. Trimming cost V 2 bases and J 5 bases, with 21 bases left between them. This CDR3 is 17 amino acids long. TCRdb reanalysed the RT-PCR reads using MiXCR and keeps one entry per CDR3 protein. The sample has about 530,000 distinct CDR3 sequences, 12% seen once; the top ten hold around 9.6%. Sequencing was performed on PBMCs from blood, taken on the day of vaccination. This clonotype originated in a man aged 45-65 years who received an inactivated influenza vaccine. V is TRBV4-1 and J is TRBJ2-5; D tentatively fits TRBD1 or TRBD2 (5 bases each). The CDR3 spells CASSQITGPPRDETQYF. The CDR3 DNA sequence: TGCGCCAGCAGCCAAATAACGGGACCCCCAAGAGACGAGACCCAGTACTTC.